The 2 T cell receptor beta chains reported below all come from one sample, sequenced in a study of blood T cell repertoires in COVID-19. Using immunoSEQ multiplex PCR, the repertoire was profiled, and TCRdb retains in-frame clones only, with some absent. The profile shows some 130,000 clones, roughly 85% of them singletons. Sequencing was carried out using peripheral blood. The receptors were gathered from a man older than 75 with acute or convalescent COVID-19.

The chain uses TRBV30 and TRBJ1-5; TRBD1 matches at 7 bases. This CDR3 contains 16 residues. Per the germline V gene, CDR1 is GTSNPN and CDR2 is SVGIG (reference sequence). V was pared by 0 bases and J by 0 bases, with 5 bases of the junction left unmatched. CDR3 loop: CAWSVLGTVSNQPQHF. Written as DNA, the CDR3 is TGTGCCTGGAGTGTACTAGGGACAGTTAGCAATCAGCCCCAGCATTTT.

As regards this clone: One end of the junction is discordant with germline, which a read error may explain. This chain connects TRBV7-2 to TRBJ2-1; TRBD2 aligns across 16 bases. The CDR3 has 17 residues. Per germline, CDR1 SGHTA and CDR2 FQGNSA. CDR3 DNA: TGTGCCAGCAGCCCGGGGACTAGCGGGAGGGCCTATAATGAGCAGTTCTTC. It translates to CASSPGTSGRAYNEQFF.